This T cell receptor (beta chain) is from a study of Graves' ophthalmopathy and Graves' hyperthyroidism. Study results and caveats: Built on 13 signatures, a model told ophthalmopathy apart from stable hyperthyroidism with roughly 88% sensitivity and under 83% specificity.

V lost 1 base to trimming and J lost 1 base; unmatched junction nucleotides: 4. CDR3 size: 15 residues. Germline V gene sequence: CDR1 SQVTM, CDR2 ANQGSEA. This clonotype was recorded once. Its antigen is not identified. CDR3 regions of TCR beta were amplified from RNA transcripts. HTBI-primed first-round RT-PCR preceded second-round multiplex PCR. TCRdb re-called the multiplex PCR reads with MiXCR, one entry per CDR3 protein. Here the sample spans about 400,000 distinct CDR3 sequences, roughly 21% being singletons. As diagnostic evidence, clinical symptoms, serum thyroxine, TRAb, thyroid ultrasound and orbital computed tomography were relied upon.

The origin of this receptor is a woman aged 18-29 years with stable Graves' hyperthyroidism. Material: peripheral blood. The chain recombines TRBV29-1 with TRBJ2-5; 9 bases match TRBD1. CDR3 nucleotides: TGCAGCGTTGAAGGGACAGGGGAAGGCCAAGAGACCCAGTACTTC. The encoded protein is CSVEGTGEGQETQYF.